These T cell receptor beta chains were read from a single sample in a study of shared clonotypes between healthy human individuals. Measured with immunoSEQ multiplex PCR; TCRdb has only the in-frame clones, and not every one. This sample has 650,000 to 800,000 clones, with around 70% found just once. The sequenced material came from memory CD4+ T cells sorted from blood. These receptors were collected from a woman in her thirties in good health. The CDR3 runs from the conserved cysteine through the conserved F or W. A D gene is named only where the DNA matches it firmly. Clone size is given for some rows only: seen once, a few or many times, or a class if the clone is expanded.

v_gene: TRBV2
d_gene: TRBD2
j_gene: TRBJ2-3
abundance: once
CDR3aa: CASKGGGVSTDTQYF
CDR3nt: TGTGCCAGCAAGGGCGGGGGGGTAAGCACAGATACGCAGTATTTT

v_gene: TRBV7-9
d_gene: TRBD2
j_gene: TRBJ2-5
abundance: -
CDR3aa: CASSLLLIAGFQETQYF
CDR3nt: TGTGCCAGCAGCTTGCTTCTGATAGCGGGATTCCAAGAGACCCAGTACTTC

v_gene: TRBV5-1
d_gene: -
j_gene: TRBJ2-3
abundance: -
CDR3aa: CASSFGGVGDTQYF
CDR3nt: TGCGCCAGCAGCTTCGGGGGAGTAGGAGATACGCAGTATTTT

v_gene: TRBV6-1
d_gene: -
j_gene: TRBJ2-2
abundance: -
CDR3aa: CASSEGRSGELFF
CDR3nt: TGTGCCAGCAGTGAAGGACGGAGCGGGGAGCTGTTTTTT

v_gene: TRBV4-1
d_gene: -
j_gene: TRBJ2-7
abundance: -
CDR3aa: CASRGMGGAMRQYF
CDR3nt: TGCGCCAGCAGGGGAATGGGGGGGGCGATGAGGCAGTACTTC

v_gene: TRBV28
d_gene: TRBD2
j_gene: TRBJ2-7
abundance: -
CDR3aa: CASSPQSRTSGRTEQYF
CDR3nt: TGTGCCAGCAGTCCGCAATCCCGGACTAGCGGGAGGACCGAGCAGTACTTC

v_gene: TRBV6-6
d_gene: -
j_gene: TRBJ1-1
abundance: -
CDR3aa: CASSYSAKEAFF
CDR3nt: TGTGCCAGCAGTTACTCAGCTAAGGAAGCTTTCTTT

v_gene: TRBV28
d_gene: -
j_gene: TRBJ2-3
abundance: -
CDR3aa: CASRASDMTDTQYF
CDR3nt: TGTGCCAGCAGGGCTAGCGATATGACAGATACGCAGTATTTT

v_gene: TRBV13
d_gene: -
j_gene: TRBJ2-3
abundance: -
CDR3aa: CASSLVAGQTSTDTQYF
CDR3nt: TGTGCCAGCAGCTTAGTAGCGGGACAGACTAGCACAGATACGCAGTATTTT

v_gene: TRBV2
d_gene: TRBD2
j_gene: TRBJ2-2
abundance: -
CDR3aa: CASNPTSGNTGELFF
CDR3nt: TGTGCCAGCAATCCGACTAGCGGAAACACCGGGGAGCTGTTTTTT

v_gene: TRBV5-1
d_gene: TRBD2
j_gene: TRBJ2-1
abundance: few
CDR3aa: CASSFTPTGLAYNEQFF
CDR3nt: TGCGCCAGCAGCTTTACGCCGACGGGACTAGCGTACAATGAGCAGTTCTTC

v_gene: TRBV2
d_gene: -
j_gene: TRBJ2-3
abundance: -
CDR3aa: CASSGGGGRADTQYF
CDR3nt: TGTGCCAGCAGTGGTGGGGGAGGCCGAGCAGATACGCAGTATTTT

v_gene: TRBV6-1
d_gene: TRBD1
j_gene: TRBJ2-7
abundance: -
CDR3aa: CASRGTGAYEQYF
CDR3nt: TGTGCCAGCAGGGGGACAGGGGCCTACGAGCAGTACTTC

v_gene: TRBV7-8
d_gene: -
j_gene: TRBJ2-1
abundance: once
CDR3aa: CASSPPAFSYNEQFF
CDR3nt: TGTGCCAGCAGCCCTCCAGCGTTTTCCTACAATGAGCAGTTCTTC

v_gene: TRBV7-2
d_gene: TRBD1
j_gene: TRBJ1-2
abundance: few
CDR3aa: CASSLQSSGRGGGYTF
CDR3nt: TGTGCCAGCAGCTTACAATCTTCCGGCAGGGGGGGCGGCTACACCTTC

v_gene: TRBV9
d_gene: -
j_gene: TRBJ1-5
abundance: -
CDR3aa: CASSVDREPQHF
CDR3nt: TGTGCCAGCAGCGTAGACCGGGAGCCCCAGCATTTT

v_gene: TRBV6-5
d_gene: TRBD1
j_gene: TRBJ1-1
abundance: -
CDR3aa: CASSWGRDRVNTEAFF
CDR3nt: TGTGCCAGCAGTTGGGGGAGGGACAGGGTAAACACTGAAGCTTTCTTT

v_gene: TRBV6-5
d_gene: -
j_gene: TRBJ1-1
abundance: -
CDR3aa: CASSYVLAGNTEAFF
CDR3nt: TGTGCCAGCAGTTACGTCCTGGCCGGGAACACTGAAGCTTTCTTT

v_gene: TRBV10-1
d_gene: -
j_gene: TRBJ2-2
abundance: -
CDR3aa: CASSFQNTGELFF
CDR3nt: TGCGCCAGCAGTTTTCAGAACACCGGGGAGCTGTTTTTT

v_gene: TRBV6-5
d_gene: -
j_gene: TRBJ2-7
abundance: -
CDR3aa: CASSSTGQISYEQYF
CDR3nt: TGTGCCAGCAGTTCTACGGGTCAGATATCCTACGAGCAGTACTTC

v_gene: TRBV4-2
d_gene: -
j_gene: TRBJ2-2
abundance: -
CDR3aa: CASSQPVGSKGGFRELFF
CDR3nt: TGTGCCAGCAGCCAGCCCGTCGGGTCAAAGGGAGGTTTTAGGGAGCTGTTTTTT

v_gene: TRBV7-9
d_gene: -
j_gene: TRBJ2-3
abundance: -
CDR3aa: CASSLALGNTDTQYF
CDR3nt: TGTGCCAGCAGCTTAGCGTTGGGGAACACAGATACGCAGTATTTT

v_gene: TRBV25-1
d_gene: -
j_gene: TRBJ2-4
abundance: -
CDR3aa: CASSGDVALGKNIQYF
CDR3nt: TGTGCCAGCAGTGGAGACGTAGCCCTAGGCAAAAACATTCAGTACTTC

v_gene: TRBV19
d_gene: TRBD2
j_gene: TRBJ2-3
abundance: -
CDR3aa: CASSIGTTTDTQYF
CDR3nt: TGTGCCAGTAGTATCGGGACTACCACAGATACGCAGTATTTT

v_gene: TRBV4-1
d_gene: -
j_gene: TRBJ2-3
abundance: many
CDR3aa: CASSQDRSTDTQYF
CDR3nt: TGCGCCAGCAGCCAAGATCGGAGCACAGATACGCAGTATTTT

v_gene: TRBV7-9
d_gene: TRBD1
j_gene: TRBJ2-7
abundance: -
CDR3aa: CASSFRQGPTYEQYF
CDR3nt: TGTGCCAGCAGCTTCAGACAGGGCCCTACCTACGAGCAGTACTTC

v_gene: TRBV28
d_gene: -
j_gene: TRBJ2-2
abundance: few
CDR3aa: CASSLENGAQSGELFF
CDR3nt: TGTGCCAGCAGTTTAGAGAACGGGGCACAGTCCGGGGAGCTGTTTTTT

v_gene: TRBV4-1
d_gene: -
j_gene: TRBJ1-1
abundance: -
CDR3aa: CASSQRGRETEAFF
CDR3nt: TGCGCCAGCAGTCAGCGGGGGCGGGAGACTGAAGCTTTCTTT

v_gene: TRBV11-3
d_gene: TRBD2
j_gene: TRBJ2-2
abundance: -
CDR3aa: CASSLVALAGVNGELFF
CDR3nt: TGTGCCAGCAGCTTAGTAGCCCTAGCGGGAGTGAACGGGGAGCTGTTTTTT

v_gene: TRBV7-9
d_gene: TRBD1
j_gene: TRBJ1-2
abundance: -
CDR3aa: CASSYGQGDGGYTF
CDR3nt: TGTGCCAGCAGTTATGGACAGGGGGACGGTGGCTACACCTTC

v_gene: TRBV9
d_gene: -
j_gene: TRBJ1-1
abundance: few
CDR3aa: CASSPWTDVNTEAFF
CDR3nt: TGTGCCAGCAGCCCATGGACGGATGTGAACACTGAAGCTTTCTTT

v_gene: TRBV19
d_gene: -
j_gene: TRBJ2-5
abundance: few
CDR3aa: CASSITGAGETQYF
CDR3nt: TGTGCCAGTAGTATCACGGGGGCCGGGGAGACCCAGTACTTC

v_gene: TRBV18
d_gene: -
j_gene: TRBJ2-3
abundance: -
CDR3aa: CASSPPGLATDTQYF
CDR3nt: TGTGCCAGCTCACCTCCGGGACTCGCGACAGATACGCAGTATTTT

v_gene: TRBV6-5
d_gene: TRBD1
j_gene: TRBJ2-2
abundance: -
CDR3aa: CASKPGQLFTGELFF
CDR3nt: TGTGCCAGCAAGCCGGGACAGCTTTTCACCGGGGAGCTGTTTTTT

v_gene: TRBV19
d_gene: -
j_gene: TRBJ1-2
abundance: once
CDR3aa: CASSPTDGRYGYTF
CDR3nt: TGTGCCAGTAGTCCAACCGACGGAAGATATGGCTACACCTTC

v_gene: TRBV4-1
d_gene: -
j_gene: TRBJ2-7
abundance: once
CDR3aa: CASSQYEGDYEQYF
CDR3nt: TGCGCCAGCAGCCAATACGAGGGTGACTACGAGCAGTACTTC

v_gene: TRBV7-2
d_gene: -
j_gene: TRBJ2-3
abundance: -
CDR3aa: CASSLAWGSTDTQYF
CDR3nt: TGTGCCAGCAGCTTAGCTTGGGGCAGCACAGATACGCAGTATTTT

v_gene: TRBV28
d_gene: -
j_gene: TRBJ2-1
abundance: -
CDR3aa: CASSLSTARKAYNEQFF
CDR3nt: TGTGCCAGCAGTTTGTCGACGGCAAGGAAGGCCTACAATGAGCAGTTCTTC

v_gene: TRBV28
d_gene: -
j_gene: TRBJ2-5
abundance: -
CDR3aa: CASSFPRQETQYF
CDR3nt: TGTGCCAGCAGTTTCCCTCGACAAGAGACCCAGTACTTC

v_gene: TRBV7-9
d_gene: -
j_gene: TRBJ1-4
abundance: -
CDR3aa: CASSFSGLGEKLFF
CDR3nt: TGTGCCAGCAGCTTCTCAGGGTTAGGAGAAAAACTGTTTTTT

v_gene: TRBV19
d_gene: -
j_gene: TRBJ1-2
abundance: -
CDR3aa: CASRESGLRQFNYGYTF
CDR3nt: TGTGCCAGTAGGGAGAGTGGTCTTCGACAGTTTAACTATGGCTACACCTTC

v_gene: TRBV28
d_gene: -
j_gene: TRBJ1-3
abundance: -
CDR3aa: CASSSSGQGTGNTIYF
CDR3nt: -